These T cell receptor beta chains were read from a single sample in a study of T cell responses to AZD1222 COVID-19 vaccine. Profiled with immunoSEQ multiplex PCR; TCRdb holds only in-frame clones, not every one. The sample holds about 140,000 clones, approximately 91% seen once. This sample comprised peripheral blood, obtained on day 0 of AZD1222 vaccination. These receptors were taken from an adult in good health. CDR3s include the opening cysteine and the closing phenylalanine or tryptophan. Each record gives: V gene, D gene, J gene, CDR3 DNA, CDR3 protein. The D gene is left open where the match is weak.

v_call: TRBV7-2
d_call: -
j_call: TRBJ2-2
cdr3_nt: TGTGCCAGCAGCTCTTTTTGGGGCGGGGAGCTGTTTTTT
cdr3_aa: CASSSFWGGELFF

v_call: TRBV10-1
d_call: -
j_call: TRBJ1-5
cdr3_nt: TGCGCCAGCCCGACCTCGGATCAGCCCCAGCATTTT
cdr3_aa: CASPTSDQPQHF

v_call: TRBV7-2
d_call: -
j_call: TRBJ2-3
cdr3_nt: TGTGCCAGCAGCTTAGCAAGCGCTCGCACAGATACGCAGTATTTT
cdr3_aa: CASSLASARTDTQYF

v_call: TRBV19
d_call: TRBD1
j_call: TRBJ1-2
cdr3_nt: TGTGCCAGTAGTCCCCGGGAGGACAGGGCCTATGGCTACACCTTC
cdr3_aa: CASSPREDRAYGYTF

v_call: TRBV6-5
d_call: -
j_call: TRBJ2-2
cdr3_nt: TGTGCCAGCAGTTACGCCGGACAGATAAGGACCGGGGAGCTGTTTTTT
cdr3_aa: CASSYAGQIRTGELFF

v_call: TRBV30
d_call: -
j_call: TRBJ2-3
cdr3_nt: TGTGCCTGGAAACAGTCATGGGGCTCAGATACGCAGTATTTT
cdr3_aa: CAWKQSWGSDTQYF

v_call: TRBV6-5
d_call: -
j_call: TRBJ1-1
cdr3_nt: TGTGCCAGCACCCAGGGCACTGAAGCTTTCTTT
cdr3_aa: CASTQGTEAFF

v_call: TRBV27
d_call: -
j_call: TRBJ1-2
cdr3_nt: TGTGCCAGCAGTTTATCGGCAGGGGTAGGCTACACCTTC
cdr3_aa: CASSLSAGVGYTF

v_call: TRBV30
d_call: TRBD1
j_call: TRBJ2-7
cdr3_nt: TGTGCCTGGAGCGTTCCGGGACAGAGCTACGAGCAGTACTTC
cdr3_aa: CAWSVPGQSYEQYF

v_call: TRBV27
d_call: TRBD2
j_call: TRBJ2-3
cdr3_nt: TGTGCCAGCAGTTTAGGGTCGCGGGAGATTGGTACAGATACGCAGTATTTT
cdr3_aa: CASSLGSREIGTDTQYF